This T cell receptor (beta chain) was sequenced during a study of T cells in Graves' hyperthyroidism and ophthalmopathy. Amplification of TCR beta CDR3 regions used RNA as the template. HTBI primers drove first-round RT-PCR of the TCR CDR3. TCRdb passed the multiplex PCR reads through MiXCR, listing each CDR3 protein once. The table includes under 800,000 distinct CDR3 sequences, about 14% detected once. This clonotype was picked up a small number of times. The CDR3 spans 14 residues. Germline CDR1 and CDR2: SGHNT and YYREEE (reference sequence). J was trimmed by 4 bases and V by 5 bases; bases with no gene match: 7.

The sample taken for sequencing was blood. This receptor was identified in a woman aged 18-29 years with Graves' hyperthyroidism. This chain uses TRBV5-4 with TRBJ2-3, with 7 bases aligning to TRBD2. This CDR3 reads CASSFRTSADTQYF. The CDR3, as DNA: TGTGCCAGCAGTTTCCGGACTAGTGCAGATACGCAGTATTTT.